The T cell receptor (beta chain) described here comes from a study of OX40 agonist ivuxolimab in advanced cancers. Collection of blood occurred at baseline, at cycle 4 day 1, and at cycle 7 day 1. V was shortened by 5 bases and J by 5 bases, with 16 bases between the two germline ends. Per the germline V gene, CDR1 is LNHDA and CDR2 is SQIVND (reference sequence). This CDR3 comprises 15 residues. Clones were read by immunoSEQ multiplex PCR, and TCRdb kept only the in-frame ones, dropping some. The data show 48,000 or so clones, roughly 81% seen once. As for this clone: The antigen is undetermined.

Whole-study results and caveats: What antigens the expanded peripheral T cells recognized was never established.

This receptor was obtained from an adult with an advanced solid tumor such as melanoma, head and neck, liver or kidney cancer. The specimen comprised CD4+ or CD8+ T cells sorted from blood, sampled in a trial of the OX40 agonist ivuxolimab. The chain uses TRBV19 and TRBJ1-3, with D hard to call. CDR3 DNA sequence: TGTGCCAGTAGTGGGAATTATATGCTGCGAAACACCATATATTTT. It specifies CASSGNYMLRNTIYF.